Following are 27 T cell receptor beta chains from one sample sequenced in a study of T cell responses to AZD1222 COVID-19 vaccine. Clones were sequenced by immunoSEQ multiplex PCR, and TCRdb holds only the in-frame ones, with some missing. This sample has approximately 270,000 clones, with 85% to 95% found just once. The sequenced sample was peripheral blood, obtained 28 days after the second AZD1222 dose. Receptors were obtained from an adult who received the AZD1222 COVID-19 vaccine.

This CDR3 is CASSSRDRGPWGEAFF. The CDR3 DNA follows: TGTGCCAGCAGCTCCCGGGACAGGGGCCCTTGGGGTGAAGCTTTCTTT. The chain employs TRBV7-9 and TRBJ1-1, with TRBD1 matching over 10 bases. Trimming removed 4 bases from V and 7 bases from J; junction bases left unmatched: 12. The CDR3 covers 16 residues. CDR1 SEHNR and CDR2 FQNEAQ come from the germline V gene (reference sequence).

The CDR3 sequence is CASGQGARETQYF. CDR3 DNA: TGTGCTTCGGGACAGGGGGCGAGGGAGACCCAGTACTTC. V gene TRBV11-3 combines with J gene TRBJ2-5; 12 nucleotides agree with TRBD1. The CDR3 contains 13 residues. Germline CDR1 reads SGHNT; CDR2 reads YENEEA.

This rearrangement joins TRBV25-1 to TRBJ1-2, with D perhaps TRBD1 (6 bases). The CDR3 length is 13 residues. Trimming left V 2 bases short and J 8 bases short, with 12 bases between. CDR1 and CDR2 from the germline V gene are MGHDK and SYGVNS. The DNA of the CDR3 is TGTGCCAGCAGTGAACGGATAGGGGGAGGCTACACCTTC. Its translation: CASSERIGGGYTF.

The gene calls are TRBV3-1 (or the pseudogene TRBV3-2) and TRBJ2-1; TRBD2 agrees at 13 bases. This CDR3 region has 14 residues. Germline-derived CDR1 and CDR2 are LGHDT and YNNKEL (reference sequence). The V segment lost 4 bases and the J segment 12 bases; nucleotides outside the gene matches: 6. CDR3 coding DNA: TGTGCCAGCAGCCTAACTAGCGGGGGGGCCGGGCAGTTCTTC. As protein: CASSLTSGGAGQFF.

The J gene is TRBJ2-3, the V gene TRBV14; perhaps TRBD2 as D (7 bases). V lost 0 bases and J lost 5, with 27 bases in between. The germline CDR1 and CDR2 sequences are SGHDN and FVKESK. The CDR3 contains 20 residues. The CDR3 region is CASSQDIREEGERYVDTQYF. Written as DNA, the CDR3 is TGTGCCAGCAGCCAAGATATCCGGGAGGAGGGGGAAAGATATGTAGATACGCAGTATTTT.

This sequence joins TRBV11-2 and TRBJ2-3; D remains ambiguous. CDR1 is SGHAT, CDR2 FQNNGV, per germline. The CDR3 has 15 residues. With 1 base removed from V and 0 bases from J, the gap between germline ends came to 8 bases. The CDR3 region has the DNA TGTGCCAGCAGCTTAGCTAGATCTAGCACAGATACGCAGTATTTT. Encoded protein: CASSLARSSTDTQYF.

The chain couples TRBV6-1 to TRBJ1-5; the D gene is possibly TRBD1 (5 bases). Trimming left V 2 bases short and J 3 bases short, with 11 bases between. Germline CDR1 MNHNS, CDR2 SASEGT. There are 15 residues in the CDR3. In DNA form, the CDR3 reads TGTGCCAGCAGTGAAAGGGGACCGTCCAATCAGCCCCAGCATTTT. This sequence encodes CASSERGPSNQPQHF.

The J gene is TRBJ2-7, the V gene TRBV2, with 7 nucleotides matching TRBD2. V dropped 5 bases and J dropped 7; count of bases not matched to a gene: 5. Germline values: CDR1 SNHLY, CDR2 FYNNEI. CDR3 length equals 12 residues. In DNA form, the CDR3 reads TGTGCCAGCAGTTCCGGGACTATGGAGCAGTACTTC. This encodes CASSSGTMEQYF.

DNA of the CDR3: TGCAGCGCCGGCAGGCTAGCGGAACAGTTCTTC. Its protein is CSAGRLAEQFF. V gene TRBV29-1 combines with J gene TRBJ2-1; 7 nucleotides agree with TRBD2. CDR1 and CDR2 from the germline V gene are SQVTM and ANQGSEA. The V and J ends lost 7 bases and 13 bases, in that order; junction bases with no gene match: 10. This CDR3 contains 11 residues.

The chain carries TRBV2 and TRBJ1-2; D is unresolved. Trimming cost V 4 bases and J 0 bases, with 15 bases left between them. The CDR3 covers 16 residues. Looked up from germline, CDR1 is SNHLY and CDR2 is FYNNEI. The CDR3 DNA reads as TGTGCCAGCAGTGTCCGCGAGGGCTCCCCTAACTATGGCTACACCTTC. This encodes CASSVREGSPNYGYTF. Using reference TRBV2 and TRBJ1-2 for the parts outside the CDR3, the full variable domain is EPEVTQTPSHQVTQMGQEVILRCVPISNHLYFYWYRQILGQKVEFLVSFYNNEISEKSEIFDDQFSVERPDGSNFTLKIRSTKLEDSAMYFCASSVREGSPNYGYTFGSGTRLTVV.

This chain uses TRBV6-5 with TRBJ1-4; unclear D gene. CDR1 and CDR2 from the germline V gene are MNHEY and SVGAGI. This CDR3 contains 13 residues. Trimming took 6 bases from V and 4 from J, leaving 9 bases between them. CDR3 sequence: CASSPLSNEKLFF. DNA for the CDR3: TGTGCCAGCAGCCCCCTCAGTAATGAAAAACTGTTTTTT.

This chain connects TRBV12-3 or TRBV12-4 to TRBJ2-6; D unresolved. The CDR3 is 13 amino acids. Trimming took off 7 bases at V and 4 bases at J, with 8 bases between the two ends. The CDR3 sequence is CASTFLGANVLTF. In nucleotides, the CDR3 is TGTGCCAGCACGTTTTTAGGGGCCAACGTCCTGACTTTC.

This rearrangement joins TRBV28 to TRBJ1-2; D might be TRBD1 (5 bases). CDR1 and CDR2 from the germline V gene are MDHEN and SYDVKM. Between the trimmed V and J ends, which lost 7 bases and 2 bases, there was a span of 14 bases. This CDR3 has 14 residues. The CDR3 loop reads CASTEGRVNYGYTF. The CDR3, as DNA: TGTGCCAGCACGGAGGGCAGGGTGAACTATGGCTACACCTTC.

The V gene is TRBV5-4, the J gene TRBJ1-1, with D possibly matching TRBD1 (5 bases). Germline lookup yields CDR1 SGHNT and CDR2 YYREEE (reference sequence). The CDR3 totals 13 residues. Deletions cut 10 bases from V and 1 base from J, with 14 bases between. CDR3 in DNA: TGTGCCGCGACGGGGCGGTCGAACACTGAAGCTTTCTTT. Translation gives CAATGRSNTEAFF.

CDR3 residues: CASSQGGGEQYF. CDR3 nucleotide sequence: TGTGCCAGCAGCCAGGGGGGTGGCGAGCAGTACTTC. V usage is TRBV7-3 and J usage is TRBJ2-7, with a possible D match to TRBD1 (7 bases). The V gene's germline CDR1 is SGHTA and CDR2 FQGTGA. CDR3 length: 12 amino acids. Trimming left V 5 bases short and J 6 bases short, with 11 bases between. Looking up the rest from reference TRBV7-3 and TRBJ2-7 gives the full variable domain: GAGVSQTPSNKVTEKGKYVELRCDPISGHTALYWYRQSLGQGPEFLIYFQGTGAADDSGLPNDRFFAVRPEGSVSTLKIQRTERGDSAVYLCASSQGGGEQYFGPGTRLTVT.

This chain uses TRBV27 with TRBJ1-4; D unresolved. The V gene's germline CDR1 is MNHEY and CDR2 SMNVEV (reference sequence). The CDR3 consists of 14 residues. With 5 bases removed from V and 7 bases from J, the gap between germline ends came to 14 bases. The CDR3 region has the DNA TGTGCCAGCAGTCCCATCGACACGGTTGAAAAACTGTTTTTT. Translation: CASSPIDTVEKLFF.

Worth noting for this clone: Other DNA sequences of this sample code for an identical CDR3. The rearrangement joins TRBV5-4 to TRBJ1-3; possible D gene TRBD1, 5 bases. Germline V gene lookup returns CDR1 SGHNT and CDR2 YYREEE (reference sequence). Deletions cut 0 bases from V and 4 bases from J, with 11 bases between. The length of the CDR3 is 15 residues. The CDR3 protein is CASSLGGAQGNTIYF. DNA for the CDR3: TGTGCCAGCAGCTTGGGGGGCGCGCAAGGAAACACCATATATTTT.

CDR3 protein: CAISEFGLGQGEEQYF. In nucleotides, the CDR3 is TGTGCCATCAGTGAGTTCGGACTAGGTCAGGGAGAGGAGCAGTACTTC. This chain joins TRBV10-3 and TRBJ2-7; 7 positions match TRBD2. With V trimmed by 1 base and J by 7 bases, 13 bases remained unmatched. The CDR3 runs 16 residues. Germline assignment: CDR1 ENHRY and CDR2 SYGVKD.

CDR3 region: CASRDTYSGNTIYF. For the CDR3, the DNA is TGTGCCAGCAGGGACACATACTCTGGAAACACCATATATTTT. This rearrangement joins TRBV2 to TRBJ1-3, with D perhaps matching TRBD1 (5 bases). This CDR3 spans 14 amino acids. Trimming pared 6 bases from V and 0 bases from J, leaving 9 bases between. Germline loops: CDR1 SNHLY, CDR2 FYNNEI.

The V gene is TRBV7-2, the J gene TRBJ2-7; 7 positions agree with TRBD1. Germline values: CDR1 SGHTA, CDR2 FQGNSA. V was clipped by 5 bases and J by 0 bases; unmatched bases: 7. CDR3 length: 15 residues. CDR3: CASSPQGGPSYEQYF. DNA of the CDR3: TGTGCCAGCAGCCCACAAGGGGGCCCCTCCTACGAGCAGTACTTC.

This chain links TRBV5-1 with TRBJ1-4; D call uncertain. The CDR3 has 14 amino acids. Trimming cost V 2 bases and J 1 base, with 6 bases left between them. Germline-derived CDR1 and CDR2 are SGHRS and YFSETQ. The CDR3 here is CASSLTETNEKLFF. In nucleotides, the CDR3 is TGCGCCAGCAGCTTAACAGAAACTAATGAAAAACTGTTTTTT.

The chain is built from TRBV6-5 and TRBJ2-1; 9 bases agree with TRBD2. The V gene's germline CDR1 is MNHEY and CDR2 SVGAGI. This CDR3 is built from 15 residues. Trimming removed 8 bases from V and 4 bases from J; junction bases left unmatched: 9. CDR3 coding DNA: TGTGCCAGCTCTTTAGCGGGAGTGGAATACAATGAGCAGTTCTTC. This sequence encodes CASSLAGVEYNEQFF.

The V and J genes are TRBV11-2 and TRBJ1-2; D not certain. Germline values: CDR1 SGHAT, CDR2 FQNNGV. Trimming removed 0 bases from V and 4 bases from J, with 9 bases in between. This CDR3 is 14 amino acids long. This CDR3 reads CASSLEPSGYGYTF. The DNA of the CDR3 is TGTGCCAGCAGCTTAGAGCCCTCCGGCTATGGCTACACCTTC.

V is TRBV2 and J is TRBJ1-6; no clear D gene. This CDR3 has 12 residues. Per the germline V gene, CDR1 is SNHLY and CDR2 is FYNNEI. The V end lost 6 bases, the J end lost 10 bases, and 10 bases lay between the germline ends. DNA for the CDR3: TGTGCCAGCAGGGCCGAGGGCTCACCCCTCCACTTT. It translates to CASRAEGSPLHF.

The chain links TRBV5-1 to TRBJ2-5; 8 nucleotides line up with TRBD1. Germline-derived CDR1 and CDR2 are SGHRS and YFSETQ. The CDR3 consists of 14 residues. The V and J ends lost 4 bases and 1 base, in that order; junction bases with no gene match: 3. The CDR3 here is CASSVTGVQETQYF. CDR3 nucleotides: TGCGCCAGCAGCGTGACAGGGGTCCAAGAGACCCAGTACTTC.

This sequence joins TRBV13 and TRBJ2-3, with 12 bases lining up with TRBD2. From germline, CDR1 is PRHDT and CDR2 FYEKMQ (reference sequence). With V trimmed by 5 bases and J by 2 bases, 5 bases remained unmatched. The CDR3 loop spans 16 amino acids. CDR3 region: CASSKRLAGVTDTQYF. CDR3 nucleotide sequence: TGTGCCAGCAGCAAACGACTAGCGGGAGTCACAGATACGCAGTATTTT. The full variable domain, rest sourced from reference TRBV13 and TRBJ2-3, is AAGVIQSPRHLIKEKRETATLKCYPIPRHDTVYWYQQGPGQDPQFLISFYEKMQSDKGSIPDRFSAQQFSDYHSELNMSSLELGDSALYFCASSKRLAGVTDTQYFGPGTRLTVL.

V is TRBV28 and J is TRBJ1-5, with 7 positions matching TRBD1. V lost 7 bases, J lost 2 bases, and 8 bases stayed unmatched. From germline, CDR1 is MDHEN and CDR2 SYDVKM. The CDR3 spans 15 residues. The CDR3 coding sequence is TGTGCCAGCACCCTCGGGACAGTCGGCAATCAGCCCCAGCATTTT. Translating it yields CASTLGTVGNQPQHF.